The 2 T cell receptor beta chains below all came from one sample that was sequenced in a study of cytomegalovirus exposure and HLA in healthy donors. Data came from immunoSEQ multiplex PCR; TCRdb stores just in-frame clones and leaves some out. This table holds over 80,000 clones, 85% found once. The material sequenced was PBMCs. The receptors originated from a man between 18 and 35 years old in good health and CMV-seropositive.

This chain joins TRBV18 and TRBJ2-5; D is perhaps TRBD2 (5 bases). Germline V lookup: CDR1 KGHSH, CDR2 LQKENI. V lost 3 bases and J lost 2, with 13 bases in between. CDR3 length equals 15 residues. CDR3 in DNA: TGTGCCAGCTCACCGCTATCCGGGAAGCAAGAGACCCAGTACTTC. Residues: CASSPLSGKQETQYF.

CDR3 in amino acids: CATSRARLAGDNEQFF. The DNA for the CDR3 is TGTGCCACCAGCAGAGCTCGACTAGCGGGGGACAATGAGCAGTTCTTC. This chain joins TRBV15 and TRBJ2-1; 12 bases agree with TRBD2. Germline V gene sequence: CDR1 LNHNV, CDR2 YYDKDF (reference sequence). J lost 5 bases, V lost 1 base, and 3 bases had no gene match. The CDR3 runs to 16 residues. Using reference TRBV15 and TRBJ2-1 for the parts outside the CDR3, the full variable domain is DAMVIQNPRYQVTQFGKPVTLSCSQTLNHNVMYWYQQKSSQAPKLLFHYYDKDFNNEADTPDNFQSRRPNTSFCFLDIRSPGLGDTAMYLCATSRARLAGDNEQFFGPGTRLTVL.